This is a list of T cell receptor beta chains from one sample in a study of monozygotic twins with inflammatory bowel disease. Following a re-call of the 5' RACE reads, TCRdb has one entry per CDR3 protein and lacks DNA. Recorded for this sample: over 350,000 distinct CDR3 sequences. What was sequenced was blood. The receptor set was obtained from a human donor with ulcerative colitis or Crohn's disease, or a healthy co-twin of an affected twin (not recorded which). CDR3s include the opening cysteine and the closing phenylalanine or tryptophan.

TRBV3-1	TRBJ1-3	CASSSRDRGNTIYF
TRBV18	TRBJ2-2	CASSPPTRNTGELFF
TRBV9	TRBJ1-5	CASSPRDGYSNQPQHF
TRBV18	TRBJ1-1	CASSRTGRPQNTEAFF
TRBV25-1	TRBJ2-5	CASSIRGLLETQYF
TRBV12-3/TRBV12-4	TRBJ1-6	CASSSNRLSPLHF
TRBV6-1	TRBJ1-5	CASSGNNQPQHF
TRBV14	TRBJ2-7	CASSQGRESYEQYF
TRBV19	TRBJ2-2	CASTLGRGRTNAGELFF
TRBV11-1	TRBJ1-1	CASSLKGDGLPQNTEAFF
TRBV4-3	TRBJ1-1	CASSPTGRSMNTEAFF
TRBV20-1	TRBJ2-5	CSARDRTSGKETQYF
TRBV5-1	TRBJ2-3	CASSLTSSTTDTQYF
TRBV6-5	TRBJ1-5	CASSYSGSSNQPQHF
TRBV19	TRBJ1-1	CASSILMGASDMNTEAFF
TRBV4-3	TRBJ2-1	CASSQEKVLYNEQFF
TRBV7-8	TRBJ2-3	CASSLVASGVDTQYF
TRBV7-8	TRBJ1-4	CASSSRDRPNEKLFF
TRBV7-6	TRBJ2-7	CASSLGGGGSYEQYF
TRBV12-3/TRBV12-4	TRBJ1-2	CASSIYRAPLHYGYTF
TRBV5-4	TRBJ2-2	CASSLKDTTNTGELFF
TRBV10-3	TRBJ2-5	CAISGAGQETQYF
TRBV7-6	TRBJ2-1	CASSRGGQPYNEQFF
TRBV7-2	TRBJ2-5	CASSLGGGRSRETQYF
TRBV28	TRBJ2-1	CASRGQGSYYNEQFF
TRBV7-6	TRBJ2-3	CASSPGVGIDTDTQYF
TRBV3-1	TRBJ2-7	CASSQDRPFPLYEQYF
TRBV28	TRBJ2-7	CASSFPTQGLRDEQYF
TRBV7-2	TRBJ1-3	CASSLQGGGNTIYF
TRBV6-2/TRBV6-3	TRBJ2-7	CASSQDREVAYEQYF
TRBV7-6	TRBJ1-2	CASSVEVQGIYGYTF
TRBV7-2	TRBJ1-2	CASSFPGQDGYTF
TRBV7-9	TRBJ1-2	CASSQSPEGAIGYTF
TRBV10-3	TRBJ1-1	CPISPRGNTEAFF
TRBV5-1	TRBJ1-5	CASSSGQDNQPQHF
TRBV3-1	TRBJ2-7	CASSRLAGSPYEQYF
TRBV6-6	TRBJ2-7	CASSSITYEQYF